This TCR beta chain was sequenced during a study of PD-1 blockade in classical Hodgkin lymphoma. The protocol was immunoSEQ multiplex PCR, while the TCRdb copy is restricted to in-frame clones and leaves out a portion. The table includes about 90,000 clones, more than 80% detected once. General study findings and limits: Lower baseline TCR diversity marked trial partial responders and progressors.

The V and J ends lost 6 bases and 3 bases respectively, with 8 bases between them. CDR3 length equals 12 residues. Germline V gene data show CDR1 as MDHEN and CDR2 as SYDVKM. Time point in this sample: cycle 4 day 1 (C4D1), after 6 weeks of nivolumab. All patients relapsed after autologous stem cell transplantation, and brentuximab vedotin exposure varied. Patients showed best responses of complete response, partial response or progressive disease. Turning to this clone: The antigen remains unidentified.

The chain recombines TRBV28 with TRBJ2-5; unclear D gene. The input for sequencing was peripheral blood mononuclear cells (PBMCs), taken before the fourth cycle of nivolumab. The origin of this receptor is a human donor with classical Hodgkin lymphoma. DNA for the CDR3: TGTGCCAGCAGGGCAGCAGAAGAGACCCAGTACTTC. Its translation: CASRAAEETQYF.